Below are 20 T cell receptor beta chains sequenced from a single sample in a study of blood T cell repertoires in COVID-19 (dated by TCRdb to the early 2020s). Library preparation employed the immunoSEQ multiplex PCR assay. TCRdb mirrors the immuneACCESS table, restricted to in-frame sequences. Some clones are absent from its copies; in checked studies, under half trace to an unresolved V gene, and the reason for the others is unknown. The sample contains some 60,000 clones, around 88% of them found a single time. About 4.9% of the sample is taken by the ten largest. The sample taken for sequencing was peripheral blood. These receptor sequences come from a man aged 55-75 years with acute or convalescent COVID-19.

V usage is TRBV2 and J usage is TRBJ2-7, with TRBD1 identical over 12 bases. Trimming took 4 bases from V and 5 from J; bases not matched to a gene: 3. The CDR3 loop spans 14 amino acids. Germline values: CDR1 SNHLY, CDR2 FYNNEI. The CDR3 DNA follows: TGTGCCAGCAGTGTTGGGACAGGGGGCAACGAGCAGTACTTC. Encoded protein: CASSVGTGGNEQYF.

The genes are TRBV7-9 and TRBJ1-2; D is unresolved. The V end lost 0 bases, the J end lost 4 bases, and 12 bases lay between the germline ends. Germline assignment: CDR1 SEHNR and CDR2 FQNEAQ (reference sequence). The CDR3 loop spans 15 amino acids. The CDR3 sequence is CASSLASVLRYGYTF. The CDR3 DNA is TGTGCCAGCAGCTTAGCTTCAGTCCTCCGCTATGGCTACACCTTC. The variable domain in full, with the rest retrieved from reference TRBV7-9 and TRBJ1-2, is DTGVSQNPRHKITKRGQNVTFRCDPISEHNRLYWYRQTLGQGPEFLTYFQNEAQLEKSRLLSDRFSAERPKGSFSTLEIQRTEQGDSAMYLCASSLASVLRYGYTFGSGTRLTVV.

The chain joins TRBV2 to TRBJ1-6; 8 nucleotides align to TRBD1. The CDR3 sequence is 15 residues long. The V gene's germline CDR1 is SNHLY and CDR2 FYNNEI. The V gene end was trimmed by 1 base and the J gene end by 8 bases; junction bases not matched to a gene: 4. In DNA, the CDR3 is TGTGCCAGCAGTGAAGAGACAGGGGAGGATTCACCCCTCCACTTT. This gives the protein CASSEETGEDSPLHF.

The chain uses TRBV27 and TRBJ2-3; 9 positions match TRBD1. The J segment lost 1 base and the V segment lost 0 bases, leaving 2 bases of the junction unmatched. This CDR3 spans 16 amino acids. From germline, CDR1 is MNHEY and CDR2 SMNVEV (reference sequence). CDR3 amino acids: CASSLSGQGRTDTQYF. The CDR3, as DNA: TGTGCCAGCAGTTTATCGGGACAGGGCCGCACAGATACGCAGTATTTT.

The chain has TRBV7-9 and TRBJ2-7; 11 positions match TRBD1. Trimming cost V 2 bases and J 6 bases; bases outside gene matches: 6. CDR1 and CDR2 from the germline V gene are SEHNR and FQNEAQ (reference sequence). The CDR3 is made up of 15 amino acids. This CDR3 reads CASSLYGQGASEQYF. CDR3 coding DNA: TGTGCCAGCAGCTTATATGGACAGGGGGCTTCCGAGCAGTACTTC. Full variable domain (missing parts from reference TRBV7-9 and TRBJ2-7): DTGVSQNPRHKITKRGQNVTFRCDPISEHNRLYWYRQTLGQGPEFLTYFQNEAQLEKSRLLSDRFSAERPKGSFSTLEIQRTEQGDSAMYLCASSLYGQGASEQYFGPGTRLTVT.

The genes are TRBV7-8 and TRBJ1-5; D possibly corresponds to TRBD1 (5 bases). CDR1 is SGHVS, CDR2 FQNEAQ, per germline. CDR3 length: 15 amino acids. V lost 8 bases, J lost 3 bases, and 17 bases lay in between. Here the CDR3 reads CASSQRGGINQPQHF. DNA for the CDR3: TGTGCCAGCTCTCAAAGGGGAGGAATCAATCAGCCCCAGCATTTT.

The chain couples TRBV2 to TRBJ1-1; 7 nucleotides match TRBD1. The V and J ends lost 6 bases and 0 bases, in that order; junction bases with no gene match: 4. Germline V lookup: CDR1 SNHLY, CDR2 FYNNEI. The CDR3 contains 14 residues. The CDR3 is CASRDRILNTEAFF. The CDR3 bases are TGTGCCAGCAGGGACAGGATTTTGAACACTGAAGCTTTCTTT.

V and J are TRBV7-3 and TRBJ2-7, with 8 bases identical to TRBD1. This CDR3 spans 15 amino acids. With 5 bases clipped from V and 4 bases from J, the junction kept 10 bases outside the gene matches. Looked up from germline, CDR1 is SGHTA and CDR2 is FQGTGA. The CDR3 protein is CASSTSGGYVYEQYF. CDR3 nucleotide sequence: TGTGCCAGCAGCACGTCAGGGGGCTACGTTTACGAGCAGTACTTC.

The rearrangement joins TRBV5-4 to TRBJ2-3; D is possibly TRBD2 (5 bases). CDR3 size: 15 residues. Trimming pared 0 bases from V and 4 bases from J, leaving 12 bases between. Germline-derived CDR1 and CDR2 are SGHNT and YYREEE (reference sequence). This CDR3 reads CASSLGRTQADTQYF. The CDR3 DNA follows: TGTGCCAGCAGCTTGGGGAGGACCCAGGCAGATACGCAGTATTTT.

The V and J genes are TRBV6-4 and TRBJ2-4, with 12 bases fitting TRBD2. Germline loops: CDR1 MRHNA, CDR2 SNTAGT. Trimming cost V 0 bases and J 0 bases; bases outside gene matches: 6. The CDR3 runs 19 residues. CDR3 region: CASSDSRLAGGLAKNIQYF. CDR3 in DNA: TGTGCCAGCAGTGACTCGAGGCTAGCGGGAGGGCTAGCCAAAAACATTCAGTACTTC.

This clone was seen more than once but under ten times. The chain joins TRBV3-1 (or the pseudogene TRBV3-2) to TRBJ1-5, with 11 bases lining up with TRBD1. The CDR3 is made up of 15 amino acids. V dropped 1 base and J dropped 5; count of bases not matched to a gene: 1. From germline, CDR1 is LGHDT and CDR2 YNNKEL (reference sequence). CDR3 nucleotides: TGTGCCAGCAGCCAAGGGACAGGGGGCTATCAGCCCCAGCATTTT. Translation gives CASSQGTGGYQPQHF.

This rearrangement joins TRBV5-1 to TRBJ1-1; D is possibly TRBD1 (5 bases). V dropped 5 bases and J dropped 4 bases, with 15 bases sitting between them. This CDR3 is 14 amino acids long. CDR1 SGHRS and CDR2 YFSETQ come from the germline V gene. The CDR3 bases are TGCGCCAGCAGTGGGCTTATAGGGGTCACTGAAGCTTTCTTT. Amino acids: CASSGLIGVTEAFF. Complete variable domain (other parts from reference TRBV5-1 and TRBJ1-1): KAGVTQTPRYLIKTRGQQVTLSCSPISGHRSVSWYQQTPGQGLQFLFEYFSETQRNKGNFPGRFSGRQFSNSRSEMNVSTLELGDSALYLCASSGLIGVTEAFFGQGTRLTVV.

The J gene is TRBJ1-2, the V gene TRBV27, with 8 positions matching TRBD1. This CDR3 region has 13 residues. Germline V lookup: CDR1 MNHEY, CDR2 SMNVEV (reference sequence). V lost 5 bases and J lost 5; bases outside the gene matches: 4. The CDR3 region is CASSRDRWYGYTF. CDR3 sequence (DNA): TGTGCCAGCAGTCGGGACAGGTGGTATGGCTACACCTTC.

V is TRBV3-1 (or the pseudogene TRBV3-2) and J is TRBJ2-7; no definite D call. Germline CDR1 is LGHDT and CDR2 is YNNKEL (reference sequence). V was shortened by 1 base and J by 6 bases, with 4 bases between the two germline ends. The CDR3 extends over 11 amino acids. CDR3 residues: CASSQGGEQYF. CDR3 bases: TGTGCCAGCAGCCAAGGCGGCGAGCAGTACTTC.

The chain carries TRBV5-1 and TRBJ2-3; TRBD2 matches at 9 bases. Germline CDR1 and CDR2: SGHRS and YFSETQ. The trim removed 5 bases at V and 5 bases at J, leaving 15 bases unmatched. The CDR3 is 17 amino acids. The CDR3 DNA reads TGCGCCAGCAGTACCGGGACTAGCACTCGGTTGTTAGATACGCAGTATTTT. As protein: CASSTGTSTRLLDTQYF.

V gene TRBV21-1 combines with J gene TRBJ1-6; TRBD1, the table's D call, was not compared with the DNA. TRBV21-1 is tagged as a pseudogene. This CDR3 region has 16 residues. This CDR3 reads CASSKLTGRSNSPLHF. Here the CDR3 DNA reads TGTGCCAGCAGCAAATTGACAGGGCGATCTAATTCACCCCTCCACTTT.

The chain carries TRBV5-1 and TRBJ1-2, with 7 bases aligning to TRBD1. CDR3 size: 15 residues. V was clipped by 1 base and J by 0 bases; unmatched bases: 3. CDR1 is SGHRS and CDR2 is YFSETQ in the germline V gene. In DNA form, the CDR3 reads TGCGCCAGCAGCTTGATTCAGGGGGCTAACTATGGCTACACCTTC. Translated: CASSLIQGANYGYTF.

This clone was counted once. The chain links TRBV9 to TRBJ2-2; perhaps TRBD2 as D (6 bases). Germline loops: CDR1 SGDLS, CDR2 YYNGEE. There are 16 residues in the CDR3. Trimming removed 1 base at V and 4 bases at J, with 14 bases between. DNA of the CDR3: TGTGCCAGCAGCGTAAACGACCAAGCGGGCACCGGGGAGCTGTTTTTT. This gives the protein CASSVNDQAGTGELFF. The whole variable domain, remainder taken from reference TRBV9 and TRBJ2-2, is DSGVTQTPKHLITATGQRVTLRCSPRSGDLSVYWYQQSLDQGLQFLIQYYNGEERAKGNILERFSAQQFPDLHSELNLSSLELGDSALYFCASSVNDQAGTGELFFGEGSRLTVL.

The chain has TRBV6-5 and TRBJ2-7; TRBD2 agrees at 9 bases. CDR1 and CDR2 (germline): MNHEY, SVGAGI. Unmatched junction bases numbered 10, after V lost 2 bases and J lost 5 bases. The CDR3 runs to 16 residues. The CDR3 spells CASSYLGVAGVNEQYF. CDR3 bases: TGTGCCAGCAGTTACCTGGGAGTAGCGGGAGTTAACGAGCAGTACTTC.

The CDR3 is CASSLKGQGSINTGELFF. The CDR3 coding sequence is TGCGCCAGCAGCTTGAAGGGACAGGGATCGATCAACACCGGGGAGCTGTTTTTT. V and J are TRBV5-1 and TRBJ2-2; 9 nucleotides match TRBD1. Germline V lookup: CDR1 SGHRS, CDR2 YFSETQ. The J segment lost 2 bases and the V segment lost 1 base, leaving 9 bases of the junction unmatched. This CDR3 spans 18 amino acids.